Listed below are T cell receptor beta chains from one sample, sequenced in a study of cytomegalovirus exposure and HLA in healthy donors. Profiled with immunoSEQ multiplex PCR; TCRdb holds only in-frame clones, not every one. In the table there are 110,000 or so clones, approximately 82% of which are singletons. Specimen: PBMCs. The origin of the receptors is a man aged 35-49 years in good health and CMV-seropositive. The conserved cysteine and the conserved F or W are not part of the CDR3 here.

V gene: TRBV4-2; J gene: TRBJ2-3; CDR3 protein: ASSHDLAGGSTDTQY
V gene: TRBV7-2; J gene: TRBJ2-6; CDR3 protein: ASSLAGQGPTGANVLT
V gene: TRBV7-8; J gene: TRBJ2-7; CDR3 protein: ASSLVAAYSYEQY
V gene: TRBV7-7; J gene: TRBJ2-5; CDR3 protein: ASSLLQGAQETQY
V gene: TRBV27; J gene: TRBJ2-3; CDR3 protein: ASGGFASGGTTDTQY
V gene: TRBV6-5; J gene: TRBJ2-7; CDR3 protein: ASSQFLAGTGEQY
V gene: TRBV7-6; J gene: TRBJ2-5; CDR3 protein: ASSSGVGTQY
V gene: TRBV6-5; J gene: TRBJ1-4; CDR3 protein: ASTPAGRGKKLF
V gene: TRBV7-9; J gene: TRBJ1-4; CDR3 protein: ASSLERVNEKLF
V gene: TRBV28; J gene: TRBJ1-1; CDR3 protein: ASSLLTGMSRAF
V gene: TRBV12-5; J gene: TRBJ2-1; CDR3 protein: ASGLGTGGSGEQF
V gene: TRBV7-8; J gene: TRBJ2-5; CDR3 protein: ASSLGGHGTQY
V gene: TRBV28; J gene: TRBJ2-1; CDR3 protein: ASSFRRQKFYNEQF
V gene: TRBV6-1; J gene: TRBJ1-1; CDR3 protein: ASSGDQAF
V gene: TRBV7-3; J gene: TRBJ1-2; CDR3 protein: ASSYRDREAYGYT
V gene: TRBV30; J gene: TRBJ1-1; CDR3 protein: AWSGTGGTEAF
V gene: TRBV5-6; J gene: TRBJ1-3; CDR3 protein: ASSLAGSGNTIY
V gene: TRBV11-2; J gene: TRBJ2-3; CDR3 protein: ASSSTLSVSTDTQY
V gene: TRBV5-1; J gene: TRBJ1-1; CDR3 protein: ASSPDPGGNTEAF
V gene: TRBV27; J gene: TRBJ1-6; CDR3 protein: ASSWGTGNSPLH
V gene: TRBV5-1; J gene: TRBJ1-2; CDR3 protein: ASGGERPNGYT
V gene: TRBV6-6; J gene: TRBJ2-1; CDR3 protein: ASSSGTGRYNEQF
V gene: TRBV6-4; J gene: TRBJ2-7; CDR3 protein: ASSGIPNSQEPSYEQY
V gene: TRBV6-8; J gene: TRBJ1-2; CDR3 protein: ASSYTGTDFYGYT
V gene: TRBV5-6; J gene: TRBJ1-1; CDR3 protein: ASSFTGDTLNTEAF